This TCR beta chain was recorded in a study of T cell responses to AZD1222 COVID-19 vaccine. Across the whole study: Analyses pooled second doses at about 4 or about 12 weeks.

The method was immunoSEQ multiplex PCR; TCRdb's version includes in-frame clones alone and lacks a portion of them. The sample carries more than 95,000 clones, about 90% recorded once. Comment on this clone: Antigen: not known.

Study-level findings and limits: Targets within unmutated variant regions were reportedly found for nearly half of spike-specific TCRs. White British donors predominated, females outnumbered males, and clonal diversity was possibly underestimated.

Trimming removed 7 bases from V and 2 bases from J; junction bases left unmatched: 15. The CDR3 spans 19 residues. Looked up from germline, CDR1 is SGHDN and CDR2 is FVKESK. This clonotype was obtained from an adult in good health. The chain combines TRBV14 with TRBJ2-6, with 9 positions matching TRBD1. The sample was peripheral blood, taken on day 0 of AZD1222 vaccination. CDR3 in DNA: TGTGCCAGCAAAGGACGGCCGGGACAGGGTTTTCCTGGGGCCAACGTCCTGACTTTC. It encodes CASKGRPGQGFPGANVLTF.